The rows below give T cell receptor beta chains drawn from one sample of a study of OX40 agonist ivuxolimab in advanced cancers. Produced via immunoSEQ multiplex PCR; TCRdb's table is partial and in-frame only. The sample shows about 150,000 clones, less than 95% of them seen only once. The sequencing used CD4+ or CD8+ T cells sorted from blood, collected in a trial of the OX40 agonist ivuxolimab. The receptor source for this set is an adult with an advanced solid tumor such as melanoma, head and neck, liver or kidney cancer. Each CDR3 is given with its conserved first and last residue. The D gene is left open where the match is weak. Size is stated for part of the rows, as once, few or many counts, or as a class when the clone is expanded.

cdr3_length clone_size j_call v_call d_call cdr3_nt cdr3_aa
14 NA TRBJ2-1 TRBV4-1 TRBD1 TGCGCCAGCAGCCGTGGCGGACAGGGAAATGAGCAGTTCTTC CASSRGGQGNEQFF
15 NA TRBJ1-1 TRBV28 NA TGTGCCAGCACCGGTCCGGGGGGTCGGGAAATTGAAGCTTTCTTT CASTGPGGREIEAFF
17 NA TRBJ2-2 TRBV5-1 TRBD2 TGCGCCAGCAGCTTGGGGTTGGCGGGAGGAGGCACCGGGGAGCTGTTTTTT CASSLGLAGGGTGELFF
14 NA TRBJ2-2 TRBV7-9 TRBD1 TGTGCCAGCTTTGGGACAGGGGACACCGGGGAGCTGTTTTTT CASFGTGDTGELFF
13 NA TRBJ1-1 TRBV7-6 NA TGTGCCAGCAGGCGGGGGTTAGACACTGAAGCTTTCTTT CASRRGLDTEAFF
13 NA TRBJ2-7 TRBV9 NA TGTGCCAGCAGCGTAGGAGGGGTAGGCGAGCAGTACTTC CASSVGGVGEQYF
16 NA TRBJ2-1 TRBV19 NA TGTGCCAGTAGTATCCCTAGGGGTCGGACCTACAATGAGCAGTTCTTC CASSIPRGRTYNEQFF
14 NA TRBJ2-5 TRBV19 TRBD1 TGTGCCAGTAGTGTTGACAGGGGCGGTGAGACCCAGTACTTC CASSVDRGGETQYF
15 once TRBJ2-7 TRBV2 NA TGTGCCAGCAGCGGAACCGGGACGCACGCCTACGAGCAGTACTTC CASSGTGTHAYEQYF
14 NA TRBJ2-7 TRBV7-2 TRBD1 TGTGCCAGCAGCTTGGGACAGGGCCCTTGGGAGCAGTACTTC CASSLGQGPWEQYF
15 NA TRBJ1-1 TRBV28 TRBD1 TGTGCCAGCCCATCGAGGGACAGGGAGAACACTGAAGCTTTCTTT CASPSRDRENTEAFF
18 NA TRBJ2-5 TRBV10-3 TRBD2 TGTGCCATCAGTGGGGCTAGCGGGAGTCCCGGGATCCAAGAGACCCAGTACTTC CAISGASGSPGIQETQYF
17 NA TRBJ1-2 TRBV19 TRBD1 TGTGCCAGTAGTCCTCCGGGACAGGGCTACCCGACCTATGGCTACACCTTC CASSPPGQGYPTYGYTF
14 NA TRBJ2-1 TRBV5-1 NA TGCGCCAGCAGCTCCTCGTGGGCCAACAATGAGCAGTTCTTC CASSSSWANNEQFF
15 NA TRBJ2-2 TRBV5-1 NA TGCGCCAGCAGCTTGGACAGGGTCGACACCGGGGAGCTGTTTTTT CASSLDRVDTGELFF
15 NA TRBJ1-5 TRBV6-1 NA TGTGCCAGCAGTGAAAGTACAGGACACAATCAGCCCCAGCATTTT CASSESTGHNQPQHF
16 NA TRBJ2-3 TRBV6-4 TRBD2 TGTGCCAGCAGTGACAAGACTAGCGGGAGAGGAGATACGCAGTATTTT CASSDKTSGRGDTQYF
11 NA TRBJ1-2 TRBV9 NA TGTGCCAGCCAAAGCGGGTATGGCTACACCTTC CASQSGYGYTF
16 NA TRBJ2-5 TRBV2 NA TGTGCCAGCAGCGGGCTCACGACAGTGGCGCAAGAGACCCAGTACTTC CASSGLTTVAQETQYF
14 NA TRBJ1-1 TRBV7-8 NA TGTGCCAGCAGCTTCGACAGTTTGAACACTGAAGCTTTCTTT CASSFDSLNTEAFF
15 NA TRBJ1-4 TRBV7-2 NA TGTGCCAGCAGCCCGGGGGGGCAGTATAATGAAAAACTGTTTTTT CASSPGGQYNEKLFF
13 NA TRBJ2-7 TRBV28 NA TGTGCCAGCGAGACCGGGGCCAAGAACGAGCAGTACTTC CASETGAKNEQYF
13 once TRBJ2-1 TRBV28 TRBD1 TGTCGTCCGGCGACAGGGTTGTTCGCTGAGCAGTTCTTC CRPATGLFAEQFF
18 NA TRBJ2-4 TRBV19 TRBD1 TGTGCCAGTAGCCATACCGGACAGGGGACGTTGGCGGAAAACATTCAGTACTTC CASSHTGQGTLAENIQYF
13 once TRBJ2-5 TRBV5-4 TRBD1 TGTGCCAGCAGCTACCAGGGGGAGGAGACCCAGTACTTC CASSYQGEETQYF
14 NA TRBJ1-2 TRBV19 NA TGTGCCAGTAGTCAGGGTCGAAATAACTATGGCTACACCTTC CASSQGRNNYGYTF
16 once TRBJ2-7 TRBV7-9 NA TGTGCCAGCAGCGCCCCAATTGCCCTATGGGGCTACGAGCAGTACTTC CASSAPIALWGYEQYF
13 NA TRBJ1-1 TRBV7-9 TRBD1 TGTGCCAGCACCCCGACAGGGGTCACTGAAGCTTTCTTT CASTPTGVTEAFF
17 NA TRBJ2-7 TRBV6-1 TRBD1 TGTGCCAGCAGTAAAGCCGGGACAGGTCCCGCCTCCTACGAGCAGTACTTC CASSKAGTGPASYEQYF
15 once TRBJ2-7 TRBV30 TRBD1 TGTGCCTGGATGGACTTGGGACAGGGGTCCCACGAGCAGTACTTC CAWMDLGQGSHEQYF
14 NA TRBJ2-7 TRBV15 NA TGTGCCACCAGCAGAGATATGGCGACCTACGAGCAGTACTTC CATSRDMATYEQYF
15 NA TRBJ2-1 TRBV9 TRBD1 TGTGCCAGCAGCGCCGGACAGGAATTCTACAATGAGCAGTTCTTC CASSAGQEFYNEQFF
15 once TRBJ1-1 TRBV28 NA TGTGCCAGCAGTCCCTTCCGGGCCGTCCCGGGTGAAGCTTTCTTT CASSPFRAVPGEAFF
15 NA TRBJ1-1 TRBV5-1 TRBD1 TGCGCCAGCAGCTTGGAACAGGGGTGGGACACTGAAGCTTTCTTT CASSLEQGWDTEAFF
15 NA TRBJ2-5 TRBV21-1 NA TGTGCCAGCAGCCACGGGCGGGAGGTGGGAGAGACCCAGTACTTC CASSHGREVGETQYF
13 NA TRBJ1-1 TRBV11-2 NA TGTGCCAGCAGCTTGGACAGAAACACTGAAGCTTTCTTT CASSLDRNTEAFF
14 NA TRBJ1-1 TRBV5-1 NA TGCGCCAGCACCGAACAGGGTCCGAACACTGAAGCTTTCTTT CASTEQGPNTEAFF
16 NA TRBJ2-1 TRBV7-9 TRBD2 TGTGCCAGCAGCTCTTACGTTGCGGGAGGTAGCGATGAGCAGTTCTTC CASSSYVAGGSDEQFF
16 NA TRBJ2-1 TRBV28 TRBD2 TGTGCCAGCATCCGGAGAGGCGCGGGAGTCAACAATGAGCAGTTCTTC CASIRRGAGVNNEQFF
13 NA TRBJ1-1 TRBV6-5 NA TGTGCCAGCGCCCCGTCTTTGAACACTGAAGCTTTCTTT CASAPSLNTEAFF